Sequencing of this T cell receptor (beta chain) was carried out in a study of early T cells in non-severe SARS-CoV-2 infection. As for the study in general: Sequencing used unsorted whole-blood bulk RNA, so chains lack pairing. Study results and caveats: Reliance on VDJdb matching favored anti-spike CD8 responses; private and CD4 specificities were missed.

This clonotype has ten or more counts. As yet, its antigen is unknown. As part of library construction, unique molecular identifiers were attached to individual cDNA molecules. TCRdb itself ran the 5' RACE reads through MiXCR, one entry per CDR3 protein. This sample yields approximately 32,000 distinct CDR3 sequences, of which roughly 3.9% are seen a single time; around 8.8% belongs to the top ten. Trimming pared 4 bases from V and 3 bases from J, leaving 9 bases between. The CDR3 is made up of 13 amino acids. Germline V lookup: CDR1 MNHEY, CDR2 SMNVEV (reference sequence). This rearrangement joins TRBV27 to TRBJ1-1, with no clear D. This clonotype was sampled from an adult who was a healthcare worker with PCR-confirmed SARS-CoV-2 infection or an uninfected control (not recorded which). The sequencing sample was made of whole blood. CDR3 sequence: CASSYRVYTEAFF. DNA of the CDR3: TGTGCCAGCAGTTATCGGGTCTACACTGAAGCTTTCTTT.